This T cell receptor (beta chain) originates from a study of radiotherapy plus CTLA-4 blockade in lung cancer. This clone was seen just once. V was pared by 3 bases and J by 3 bases, with 1 base of the junction left unmatched. This CDR3 is built from 15 residues. Germline CDR1 is SEHNR and CDR2 is FQNEAQ (reference sequence). It was focal radiation plus CTLA-4 blockade with ipilimumab that patients with chemo-refractory metastatic non-small-cell lung cancer received. Generated by immunoSEQ multiplex PCR, the TCRdb table keeps only in-frame clones and is missing some. Of 81,000 or so clones detected, about 88% appear once; the ten largest clones hold approximately 0.9%.

This TCR came from a human donor with non-small cell lung cancer who had stable disease on radiotherapy plus ipilimumab. Sequencing used peripheral blood, obtained from a patient treated with radiotherapy plus ipilimumab. This chain joins TRBV7-9 and TRBJ2-3; 12 nucleotides agree with TRBD1. This chain's CDR3 is CASSLGQGATDTQYF. For the CDR3, the DNA is TGTGCCAGCAGCTTGGGACAGGGGGCGACAGATACGCAGTATTTT.